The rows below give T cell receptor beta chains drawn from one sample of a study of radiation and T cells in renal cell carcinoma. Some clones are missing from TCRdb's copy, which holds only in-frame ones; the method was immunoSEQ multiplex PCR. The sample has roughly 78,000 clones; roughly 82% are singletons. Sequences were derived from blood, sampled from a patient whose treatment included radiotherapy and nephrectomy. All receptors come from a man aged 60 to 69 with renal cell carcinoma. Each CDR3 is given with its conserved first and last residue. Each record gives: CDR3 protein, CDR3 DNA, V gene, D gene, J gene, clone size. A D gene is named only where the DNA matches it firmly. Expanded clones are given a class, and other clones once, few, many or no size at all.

CDR3 protein: CASSQYGGETQYF; CDR3 DNA: TGCGCCAGCAGCCAATATGGTGGAGAGACCCAGTACTTC; V gene: TRBV4-3; D gene: -; J gene: TRBJ2-5; clone size: -
CDR3 protein: CASSLSDTQYF; CDR3 DNA: TGTGCCAGCAGCTTGAGCGATACGCAGTATTTT; V gene: TRBV7-2; D gene: -; J gene: TRBJ2-3; clone size: few
CDR3 protein: CASSLERGSNEKLFF; CDR3 DNA: TGCGCCAGCAGCTTGGAGCGGGGCTCTAATGAAAAACTGTTTTTT; V gene: TRBV5-1; D gene: -; J gene: TRBJ1-4; clone size: -
CDR3 protein: CASSIGTGRNTEAFF; CDR3 DNA: TGCGCCAGCAGCATAGGGACAGGGAGGAACACTGAAGCTTTCTTT; V gene: TRBV5-1; D gene: TRBD1; J gene: TRBJ1-1; clone size: -
CDR3 protein: CASSVDGGKVETQYF; CDR3 DNA: TGTGCCAGCAGCGTAGATGGGGGGAAGGTAGAGACCCAGTACTTC; V gene: TRBV9; D gene: -; J gene: TRBJ2-5; clone size: -
CDR3 protein: CASKIGGTGELFF; CDR3 DNA: TGTGCCAGCAAGATCGGGGGCACCGGGGAGCTGTTTTTT; V gene: TRBV28; D gene: -; J gene: TRBJ2-2; clone size: -
CDR3 protein: CSAEQGSRGTEAFF; CDR3 DNA: TGCAGCGCTGAACAGGGAAGTCGTGGAACTGAAGCTTTCTTT; V gene: TRBV29-1; D gene: -; J gene: TRBJ1-1; clone size: few
CDR3 protein: CAWSITGGPTDEQYF; CDR3 DNA: TGTGCCTGGAGCATAACAGGGGGTCCCACCGACGAGCAGTACTTC; V gene: TRBV30; D gene: TRBD1; J gene: TRBJ2-7; clone size: few
CDR3 protein: CASSPTPGQKNIQYF; CDR3 DNA: TGTGCCAGCAGCCCCACCCCCGGGCAAAAAAACATTCAGTACTTC; V gene: TRBV2; D gene: -; J gene: TRBJ2-4; clone size: -
CDR3 protein: CASSYREGSYEQYF; CDR3 DNA: TGTGCCAGCAGTTACCGGGAGGGCTCCTACGAGCAGTACTTC; V gene: TRBV6-6; D gene: TRBD2; J gene: TRBJ2-7; clone size: few
CDR3 protein: CASSQDDRYNEQFF; CDR3 DNA: TGTGCCAGCAGCCAAGACGACAGATACAATGAGCAGTTCTTC; V gene: TRBV4-2; D gene: -; J gene: TRBJ2-1; clone size: -
CDR3 protein: CASSIGPNRGYNEQFF; CDR3 DNA: TGTGCCAGTAGTATAGGCCCGAACAGGGGGTACAATGAGCAGTTCTTC; V gene: TRBV19; D gene: TRBD1; J gene: TRBJ2-1; clone size: -
CDR3 protein: CASSPEQEVNYGYTF; CDR3 DNA: TGTGCCAGCTCACCGGAACAGGAGGTTAACTATGGCTACACCTTC; V gene: TRBV18; D gene: -; J gene: TRBJ1-2; clone size: -
CDR3 protein: CSVPGLATYEQYF; CDR3 DNA: TGCAGCGTTCCGGGACTCGCCACCTACGAGCAGTACTTC; V gene: TRBV29-1; D gene: -; J gene: TRBJ2-7; clone size: -
CDR3 protein: CASSPRRTGTLLRGDTQYF; CDR3 DNA: TGTGCCAGCAGCCCCCGGAGGACCGGGACCCTTCTTCGGGGAGATACGCAGTATTTT; V gene: TRBV7-9; D gene: -; J gene: TRBJ2-3; clone size: -
CDR3 protein: CASSSNRGLQFF; CDR3 DNA: TGTGCCAGCAGCTCCAACAGGGGGCTGCAGTTCTTC; V gene: TRBV7-9; D gene: TRBD1; J gene: TRBJ2-1; clone size: -
CDR3 protein: CAIRWGDRDEQYF; CDR3 DNA: TGTGCCATTCGCTGGGGGGACAGGGACGAGCAGTACTTC; V gene: TRBV10-3; D gene: TRBD1; J gene: TRBJ2-7; clone size: -
CDR3 protein: CASSPRQGTGRDYNEQFF; CDR3 DNA: TGTGCCAGCTCACCACGGCAGGGGACGGGGAGGGACTACAATGAGCAGTTCTTC; V gene: TRBV18; D gene: -; J gene: TRBJ2-1; clone size: once
CDR3 protein: CASSLQRGSGKRADTQYF; CDR3 DNA: TGTGCCAGCAGCTTACAACGTGGAAGCGGGAAAAGGGCAGATACGCAGTATTTT; V gene: TRBV5-6; D gene: TRBD2; J gene: TRBJ2-3; clone size: -
CDR3 protein: CASRPLQGYSNQPQHF; CDR3 DNA: TGTGCCAGCAGACCCTTACAGGGATATAGCAATCAGCCCCAGCATTTT; V gene: TRBV27; D gene: -; J gene: TRBJ1-5; clone size: -
CDR3 protein: CASSHGSTDTQYF; CDR3 DNA: TGTGCCAGCAGTCACGGCAGCACAGATACGCAGTATTTT; V gene: TRBV27; D gene: -; J gene: TRBJ2-3; clone size: -
CDR3 protein: CASSLAGRGKNAFF; CDR3 DNA: TGTGCCAGCAGCTTGGCAGGGAGGGGGAAGAATGCTTTCTTT; V gene: TRBV13; D gene: -; J gene: TRBJ1-1; clone size: -
CDR3 protein: CASSQEKGVYEQYF; CDR3 DNA: TGCGCCAGCAGCCAAGAAAAGGGGGTCTACGAGCAGTACTTC; V gene: TRBV4-1; D gene: -; J gene: TRBJ2-7; clone size: -
CDR3 protein: CASSPPTGGTGELFF; CDR3 DNA: TGTGCCAGCTCACCACCTACAGGAGGGACCGGGGAGCTGTTTTTT; V gene: TRBV18; D gene: -; J gene: TRBJ2-2; clone size: -
CDR3 protein: CASSQGGTVNTEAFF; CDR3 DNA: TGCGCCAGCAGCCAAGGTGGGACGGTGAACACTGAAGCTTTCTTT; V gene: TRBV4-1; D gene: -; J gene: TRBJ1-1; clone size: few
CDR3 protein: CASSFSSGSYNEQFF; CDR3 DNA: TGCGCCAGCAGCTTCTCGAGCGGTTCCTACAATGAGCAGTTCTTC; V gene: TRBV5-1; D gene: -; J gene: TRBJ2-1; clone size: -
CDR3 protein: CAISADRTGYGYTF; CDR3 DNA: TGTGCCATCAGTGCCGACAGGACTGGGTATGGCTACACCTTC; V gene: TRBV10-3; D gene: -; J gene: TRBJ1-2; clone size: -
CDR3 protein: CASRRGAGDLTGELFF; CDR3 DNA: TGTGCCAGCAGGAGGGGGGCGGGAGACCTCACCGGGGAGCTGTTTTTT; V gene: TRBV9; D gene: -; J gene: TRBJ2-2; clone size: -
CDR3 protein: CASRQESGANVLTF; CDR3 DNA: TGCGCCAGCCGACAGGAGTCTGGGGCCAACGTCCTGACTTTC; V gene: TRBV5-1; D gene: -; J gene: TRBJ2-6; clone size: once
CDR3 protein: CASSLRGGLGNQPQHF; CDR3 DNA: TGTGCCAGCAGTTTAAGGGGTGGGCTTGGCAATCAGCCCCAGCATTTT; V gene: TRBV27; D gene: -; J gene: TRBJ1-5; clone size: -
CDR3 protein: CASSAAQHTGELFF; CDR3 DNA: TGCGCCAGCAGTGCGGCCCAGCACACCGGGGAGCTGTTTTTT; V gene: TRBV10-1; D gene: -; J gene: TRBJ2-2; clone size: -
CDR3 protein: CSAADETQYF; CDR3 DNA: TGCAGTGCTGCTGATGAGACCCAGTACTTC; V gene: TRBV20-1; D gene: -; J gene: TRBJ2-5; clone size: -
CDR3 protein: CAISERGLTRLSGELFF; CDR3 DNA: TGTGCCATCAGTGAGAGAGGCCTAACTCGACTCTCCGGGGAGCTGTTTTTT; V gene: TRBV10-3; D gene: -; J gene: TRBJ2-2; clone size: -
CDR3 protein: CASSLGSGGDSNQPQHF; CDR3 DNA: TGTGCCAGCAGCTTAGGGAGTGGGGGGGATAGCAATCAGCCCCAGCATTTT; V gene: TRBV7-9; D gene: -; J gene: TRBJ1-5; clone size: -
CDR3 protein: CASTPTGDRGSGYTF; CDR3 DNA: TGCGCCAGCACCCCTACGGGGGACAGGGGATCTGGCTACACCTTC; V gene: TRBV5-1; D gene: TRBD1; J gene: TRBJ1-2; clone size: -
CDR3 protein: CASSGLGSGAEETQYF; CDR3 DNA: TGCGCCAGCTCCGGGCTGGGAAGCGGGGCTGAAGAGACCCAGTACTTC; V gene: TRBV4-1; D gene: TRBD2; J gene: TRBJ2-5; clone size: -
CDR3 protein: CASSSNRYSYEQYF; CDR3 DNA: TGTGCCAGCAGTTCGAACAGGTACTCCTACGAGCAGTACTTC; V gene: TRBV27; D gene: -; J gene: TRBJ2-7; clone size: -